This T cell receptor (beta chain) is drawn from a study of T cell repertoires in aging, cancer and after chemotherapy. On the study more broadly: Donor ages fell into six groups from 30 or younger up to 70 or older. The whole study produced a dataset of roughly 8.8 million TCR reads.

Peripheral blood genomic DNA, not sorted cells or RNA, was the template. The germline CDR1 and CDR2 sequences are MNHNS and SASEGT. V was pared by 8 bases and J by 3 bases, with 18 bases between. CDR3 length equals 15 residues. A mixed TRB-A/B primer pool amplified rearranged TRB by multiplex touch-down PCR. MiXCR was run by TCRdb on the multiplex PCR reads, yielding one entry per CDR3 protein. The table shows approximately 20,000 distinct CDR3 sequences, with 35% to 40% occurring only once. Remarks on this clonotype: Its specificity is not known.

General observations from the study: Compared with age-matched healthy donors, untreated hematological or solid cancer patients showed higher blood TCR clonality. In cancer patients, declining TCR diversity with age involved lost richness and lost evenness.

The sequencing input was blood. The chain carries TRBV6-1 and TRBJ2-3; D is possibly TRBD1 (5 bases). The TCR originated in a human donor with a solid tumor. The CDR3 protein is CASLEKGLSTDTQYF. CDR3 coding DNA: TGTGCCAGCCTAGAGAAGGGGTTGAGTACAGATACGCAGTATTTT.